This TCR beta chain is drawn from a study of OX40 agonist ivuxolimab in advanced cancers. Study in general: Intravenous ivuxolimab at 0.01 to 10 mg/kg was given to patients every 2 weeks. Study results and caveats: At doses 0.1 to 3.0 mg/kg, CD4+ and CD8+ clones expanded.

Germline values: CDR1 MNHEY, CDR2 SVGAGI. This CDR3 region has 15 residues. J was trimmed by 6 bases and V by 4 bases; bases with no gene match: 6. With respect to this clone: The antigen is not known.

Assay used: immunoSEQ multiplex PCR; TCRdb lists only in-frame clones, some missing. This table holds roughly 7,000 clones, roughly 74% found once. The chain joins TRBV6-5 to TRBJ2-3; 11 bases are a match to TRBD1. This receptor was identified in an adult with an advanced solid tumor such as melanoma, head and neck, liver or kidney cancer. The specimen was CD4+ or CD8+ T cells sorted from blood, collected in a trial of the OX40 agonist ivuxolimab. For the CDR3, the DNA is TGTGCCAGCAGTTCCGGGACAGGGGGTTCTGATACGCAGTATTTT. Residues: CASSSGTGGSDTQYF.